The 32 T cell receptor beta chains reported below all come from one sample, sequenced in a study of cytomegalovirus exposure and HLA in healthy donors (dated by TCRdb to about 2017). Library method: the immunoSEQ multiplex PCR assay. In TCRdb, the immuneACCESS table is reduced to in-frame sequences with V and J assigned. These tables do not hold every clone; where another copy was compared, an unresolved V gene accounts for under half, and the others remain unexplained. The sample yields some 120,000 clones; about 90% were counted once. The ten largest clones represent 1.5% to 2% of the sample. The sample consisted of PBMCs. These receptor sequences come from a woman in her late teens or twenties in good health and CMV-seronegative.

The V call is TRBV7-3, the J call TRBJ2-3; D not resolved. Germline V gene sequence: CDR1 SGHTA, CDR2 FQGTGA. The CDR3 length is 15 residues. The germline V and J ends were trimmed by 0 bases and 0 bases, with 7 bases remaining between them. The CDR3 DNA is TGTGCCAGCAGCTTAACGTCGACTAGCACAGATACGCAGTATTTT. Encoded protein: CASSLTSTSTDTQYF.

J is TRBJ1-6 and V is TRBV2, with 10 bases fitting TRBD1. The CDR3 consists of 15 residues. V lost 3 bases to trimming and J lost 7 bases; unmatched junction nucleotides: 3. The germline V gene encodes CDR1 SNHLY and CDR2 FYNNEI. The CDR3 spells CASSEWDRGNSPLHF. The CDR3 DNA is TGTGCCAGCAGTGAGTGGGACAGGGGAAATTCACCCCTCCACTTT.

The V call is TRBV13, the J call TRBJ2-1; 12 bases map to TRBD2. The V gene end was trimmed by 0 bases and the J gene end by 15 bases; junction bases not matched to a gene: 6. Germline CDR1 is PRHDT and CDR2 is FYEKMQ (reference sequence). CDR3 size: 14 residues. The DNA of the CDR3 is TGTGCCAGCAGCTTAGGGCTAGCGGGGGGGCGGAGGTTCTTC. Protein sequence: CASSLGLAGGRRFF.

The chain couples TRBV9 to TRBJ1-2; 8 positions agree with TRBD1. Looked up from germline, CDR1 is SGDLS and CDR2 is YYNGEE. This CDR3 comprises 14 residues. V lost 3 bases and J lost 5; bases outside the gene matches: 6. The CDR3 DNA sequence: TGTGCCAGCAGCGGGAAACAGGGGGTATATGGCTACACCTTC. Protein product: CASSGKQGVYGYTF.

This chain links TRBV19 with TRBJ2-7, with a possible D match to TRBD2 (6 bases). There are 14 residues in the CDR3. Trimming removed 5 bases at V and 3 bases at J, with 14 bases between. In germline, CDR1 is LNHDA, CDR2 SQIVND (reference sequence). CDR3 coding DNA: TGTGCCAGTAGTTTCCGGGACTCCCTCTACGAGCAGTACTTC. Residues: CASSFRDSLYEQYF.

This chain uses TRBV12-2 with TRBJ1-5; TRBD1 is the table's D call, not checked against the DNA. TRBV12-2 is noted as a pseudogene. The CDR3 runs to 18 residues. As DNA, the CDR3 is TGTGCAAGTCGCCCCGGGTGGCCTTACAGGGTTGGCAATCAGCCCCAGCATTTT. Translation: CASRPGWPYRVGNQPQHF.

This clone was seen a few times. The chain is built from TRBV19 and TRBJ1-5; 7 nucleotides line up with TRBD1. The ends lost 6 bases at V and 1 base at J; junction bases unmatched: 6. The germline V gene has CDR1 LNHDA and CDR2 SQIVND (reference sequence). This CDR3 is 15 amino acids long. CDR3 DNA: TGTGCCAGTAGCCAGACAGGGAAGAGCAATCAGCCCCAGCATTTT. Translating it yields CASSQTGKSNQPQHF. Combining the CDR3 with reference TRBV19 and TRBJ1-5 gives the whole variable domain DGGITQSPKYLFRKEGQNVTLSCEQNLNHDAMYWYRQDPGQGLRLIYYSQIVNDFQKGDIAEGYSVSREKKESFPLTVTSAQKNPTAFYLCASSQTGKSNQPQHFGDGTRLSIL.

The J gene is TRBJ1-1, the V gene TRBV21-1; the table calls TRBD1, which could not be checked here. TRBV21-1 is a listed pseudogene. The CDR3 spans 15 residues. DNA for the CDR3: TGTGCCAGCAGACGGGACATCGGAGTGAACACTGAAGCTTTCTTT. It translates to CASRRDIGVNTEAFF.

V is TRBV6-9 and J is TRBJ2-7; 13 bases match TRBD2. This CDR3 region has 15 residues. The V gene end was trimmed by 4 bases and the J gene end by 6 bases; junction bases not matched to a gene: 6. The V gene's germline CDR1 is MNHGY and CDR2 SVAAGI. The CDR3 loop reads CASSSRLAGGFEQYF. The CDR3 DNA sequence: TGTGCCAGCAGTTCTAGACTAGCGGGAGGATTCGAGCAGTACTTC.

The rearrangement uses TRBV5-1 and TRBJ1-5; unclear D gene. This CDR3 is 15 amino acids long. Germline CDR1 is SGHRS and CDR2 is YFSETQ. Between the trimmed V and J ends, which lost 0 bases and 0 bases, there was a span of 7 bases. CDR3 loop: CASSLVGDSNQPQHF. In DNA, the CDR3 is TGCGCCAGCAGCTTGGTCGGGGATAGCAATCAGCCCCAGCATTTT.

This chain connects TRBV19 to TRBJ1-2, with 8 bases aligning to TRBD1. The CDR3 is 16 residues long. From germline, CDR1 is LNHDA and CDR2 SQIVND (reference sequence). Trimming cost V 4 bases and J 0 bases; bases outside gene matches: 7. Here the CDR3 reads CASSTGQGRTNYGYTF. In DNA form, the CDR3 reads TGTGCCAGTAGTACTGGACAGGGAAGGACTAACTATGGCTACACCTTC.

The rearrangement links TRBV21-1 to TRBJ2-6; the DNA was not used to check the table's D call, TRBD1. TRBV21-1 is a documented pseudogene. The CDR3 spans 18 residues. DNA for the CDR3: TGTGCCAGCAGCAAAGATGAACAGGCTATAGGGGGGGCCAACGTCCTGACTTTC. Its protein product is CASSKDEQAIGGANVLTF.

This clone was recorded once. CDR3 bases: TGTGCCTGGAGTGTACAACCGGGACAGGTCCCCGCACAGTACTTC. This sequence encodes CAWSVQPGQVPAQYF. The rearrangement uses TRBV30 and TRBJ2-7, with 8 nucleotides matching TRBD1. CDR3 length equals 15 residues. Germline CDR1 reads GTSNPN; CDR2 reads SVGIG (reference sequence). V shed 0 bases and J 10 bases; nucleotides not matched to a gene: 14.

This clone was seen a handful of times. CDR3 protein: CASSLRRDTEAFF. In DNA form, the CDR3 reads TGTGCCAGCAGCTTGAGGAGGGACACTGAAGCTTTCTTT. The chain joins TRBV11-3 to TRBJ1-1; D remains ambiguous. Germline V lookup: CDR1 SGHNT, CDR2 YENEEA. Trimming removed 3 bases from V and 3 bases from J, with 8 bases in between. This CDR3 comprises 13 residues.

The chain has TRBV18 and TRBJ2-7; 9 nucleotides align to TRBD1. Germline assignment: CDR1 KGHSH and CDR2 LQKENI. CDR3 length: 14 residues. V gave up 6 bases and J gave up 6 bases; unmatched junction bases: 9. The CDR3 region is CASSRQGDGGEQYF. CDR3 sequence (DNA): TGTGCCAGCTCGCGACAGGGGGACGGGGGCGAGCAGTACTTC.

The rearrangement uses TRBV5-4 and TRBJ2-2, with a weak D call TRBD1 (5 bases). The CDR3 runs to 15 residues. The germline gives CDR1 SGHNT, CDR2 YYREEE (reference sequence). Trimming shortened V by 2 bases and J by 1 base, and 9 bases separated the two germline ends. This CDR3 is CASSFGHLNTGELFF. The DNA of the CDR3 is TGTGCCAGCAGCTTTGGACACTTGAACACCGGGGAGCTGTTTTTT. Variable domain in full (rest from reference TRBV5-4 and TRBJ2-2): ETGVTQSPTHLIKTRGQQVTLRCSSQSGHNTVSWYQQALGQGPQFIFQYYREEENGRGNFPPRFSGLQFPNYSSELNVNALELDDSALYLCASSFGHLNTGELFFGEGSRLTVL.

The J gene is TRBJ1-5, the V gene TRBV6-5, with 8 bases lining up with TRBD1. CDR3 length: 14 amino acids. Germline V gene data show CDR1 as MNHEY and CDR2 as SVGAGI. Trimming cost V 5 bases and J 2 bases; bases outside gene matches: 2. The CDR3 protein is CASSPRGRNQPQHF. The CDR3 DNA is TGTGCCAGCAGTCCCAGGGGGCGCAATCAGCCCCAGCATTTT.

The chain carries TRBV9 and TRBJ2-2, with TRBD2 matching 14 bases. The CDR3 has 16 residues. Trimming at V came to 3 bases and at J to 7 bases, leaving 5 bases not matched to a gene. Per germline, CDR1 SGDLS and CDR2 YYNGEE. CDR3 amino acids: CASSEGLAGAGGELFF. The CDR3 DNA follows: TGTGCCAGCAGCGAGGGACTAGCGGGAGCTGGCGGGGAGCTGTTTTTT.

The rearrangement links TRBV5-1 to TRBJ1-6; TRBD1 aligns across 9 bases. The junction had 4 bases not matched to a gene; V was cut back by 4 bases and J by 8 bases. CDR3 length: 14 amino acids. From germline, CDR1 is SGHRS and CDR2 YFSETQ. The CDR3 spells CASSQGQGYSPLHF. As DNA, the CDR3 is TGCGCCAGCAGCCAAGGACAGGGGTATTCACCCCTCCACTTT.

The chain is built from TRBV28 and TRBJ2-2; D perhaps matches TRBD2 (6 bases). V gave up 5 bases and J gave up 2 bases, with 15 bases separating them. Looked up from germline, CDR1 is MDHEN and CDR2 is SYDVKM. This CDR3 has 16 residues. The CDR3 region is CASSLSGQGNTGELFF. The CDR3 region has the DNA TGTGCCAGCAGTCTCAGCGGGCAGGGTAACACCGGGGAGCTGTTTTTT.

The rearrangement links TRBV4-3 to TRBJ2-4; 14 bases match TRBD2. This CDR3 has 19 amino acids. J was trimmed by 5 bases and V by 2 bases; bases with no gene match: 11. Germline CDR1 LGHNA, CDR2 YSLEER. CDR3 amino acids: CASSQLSAGTSGSENIQYF. The DNA for the CDR3 is TGCGCCAGCAGCCAACTCTCGGCCGGGACTAGCGGGAGCGAAAACATTCAGTACTTC.

This clone was detected only a few times. This chain connects TRBV30 to TRBJ2-7; 9 bases map to TRBD1. CDR1 is GTSNPN, CDR2 SVGIG, per germline (reference sequence). The V and J ends lost 0 bases and 6 bases, in that order; junction bases with no gene match: 3. This CDR3 has 13 residues. CDR3 DNA: TGTGCCTGGAGTGTACAGGGGGCAGGCGAGCAGTACTTC. Protein sequence: CAWSVQGAGEQYF. Using reference TRBV30 and TRBJ2-7 for the parts outside the CDR3, the full variable domain is SQTIHQWPATLVQPVGSPLSLECTVEGTSNPNLYWYRQAAGRGLQLLFYSVGIGQISSEVPQNLSASRPQDRQFILSSKKLLLSDSGFYLCAWSVQGAGEQYFGPGTRLTVT.

V gene TRBV2 combines with J gene TRBJ2-1, with D unresolved. Trimming took 7 bases from V and 4 from J, leaving 11 bases between them. Germline CDR1 SNHLY, CDR2 FYNNEI. The CDR3 runs 13 residues. CDR3 DNA sequence: TGTGCCAGCATAACTACACCATACAATGAGCAGTTCTTC. Translated: CASITTPYNEQFF. Full variable domain (missing parts from reference TRBV2 and TRBJ2-1): EPEVTQTPSHQVTQMGQEVILRCVPISNHLYFYWYRQILGQKVEFLVSFYNNEISEKSEIFDDQFSVERPDGSNFTLKIRSTKLEDSAMYFCASITTPYNEQFFGPGTRLTVL.

The chain is built from TRBV27 and TRBJ2-5; TRBD2 might be the D (6 bases). Trimming shortened V by 5 bases and J by 1 base, and 14 bases separated the two germline ends. The CDR3 loop spans 15 amino acids. Germline V gene lookup returns CDR1 MNHEY and CDR2 SMNVEV (reference sequence). CDR3 sequence: CASSPNRLVQETQYF. CDR3 coding DNA: TGTGCCAGCAGTCCTAACCGACTAGTCCAAGAGACCCAGTACTTC.

This clone was observed a single time. J is TRBJ2-6 and V is TRBV28, with TRBD1 identical over 7 bases. This CDR3 spans 16 amino acids. CDR1 is MDHEN, CDR2 SYDVKM, per germline. After removal of 3 bases from V and 10 bases from J, the junction contained 12 bases not matched to a gene. DNA for the CDR3: TGTGCCAGCAGTTTCCGACCGGGACAGACTCTGAACGTCCTGACTTTC. It codes for CASSFRPGQTLNVLTF. The whole variable domain, filled in from reference TRBV28 and TRBJ2-6, reads DVKVTQSSRYLVKRTGEKVFLECVQDMDHENMFWYRQDPGLGLRLIYFSYDVKMKEKGDIPEGYSVSREKKERFSLILESASTNQTSMYLCASSFRPGQTLNVLTFGAGSRLTVL.

This clone was seen only once. This chain connects TRBV5-1 to TRBJ1-2; D is perhaps TRBD1 (6 bases). This CDR3 spans 14 amino acids. CDR1 is SGHRS, CDR2 YFSETQ, per germline. V was pared by 0 bases and J by 6 bases, with 12 bases between. CDR3 in amino acids: CASSLAETGNGYTF. CDR3 DNA: TGCGCCAGCAGCTTGGCCGAAACAGGGAATGGCTACACCTTC.

This clone was seen more than once but under ten times. The chain couples TRBV25-1 to TRBJ2-7, with a possible D match to TRBD1 (5 bases). CDR1 is MGHDK, CDR2 SYGVNS, per germline. The CDR3 runs to 13 residues. V lost 3 bases, J lost 3 bases, and 9 bases lay in between. This CDR3 reads CASSDDRNYEQYF. The CDR3 coding sequence is TGTGCCAGCAGTGACGACAGAAACTACGAGCAGTACTTC.

The V and J genes are TRBV4-1 and TRBJ2-7; D is possibly TRBD2 (5 bases). CDR1 is MGHRA, CDR2 YSYEKL, per germline. V shed 4 bases and J shed 3 bases, with 16 bases lying between them. The CDR3 has 15 amino acids. The CDR3, as DNA: TGCGCCAGCAGCCTCCGATTAGGAGGAAACTACGAGCAGTACTTC. Residues: CASSLRLGGNYEQYF.

J is TRBJ1-3 and V is TRBV4-1; D is perhaps TRBD1 (6 bases). CDR3 length: 17 amino acids. The V and J ends lost 3 bases and 0 bases respectively, with 15 bases between them. Germline V gene sequence: CDR1 MGHRA, CDR2 YSYEKL. CDR3 in amino acids: CASSQGWGGGSGNTIYF. CDR3 DNA sequence: TGCGCCAGCAGCCAGGGGTGGGGGGGCGGCTCTGGAAACACCATATATTTT.

The chain joins TRBV27 to TRBJ1-1; D is unclear. This CDR3 region has 13 residues. Between the trimmed V and J ends, which lost 6 bases and 5 bases, there was a span of 13 bases. Germline V gene data show CDR1 as MNHEY and CDR2 as SMNVEV (reference sequence). The CDR3 loop reads CASSPGVVTEAFF. CDR3 sequence (DNA): TGTGCCAGCAGCCCCGGGGTTGTGACTGAAGCTTTCTTT.

CDR3 region: CASSLGPGSYEQYF. For the CDR3, the DNA is TGTGCCAGCAGCTTAGGCCCGGGGTCCTACGAGCAGTACTTC. V and J are TRBV11-3 and TRBJ2-7; tentative D call: TRBD2 (5 bases). With 1 base removed from V and 1 base from J, the gap between germline ends came to 8 bases. Germline V gene lookup returns CDR1 SGHNT and CDR2 YENEEA. CDR3 length: 14 amino acids.

This clone has a single count. The sample has other DNA sequences that encode this CDR3 too. The chain couples TRBV5-1 to TRBJ2-6, with a possible D match to TRBD1 (6 bases). V gave up 4 bases and J gave up 1 base, with 9 bases separating them. Germline loops: CDR1 SGHRS, CDR2 YFSETQ. This CDR3 comprises 15 residues. CDR3 sequence (DNA): TGCGCCAGCAGCCTCGGACAGTCTGGGGCCAACGTCCTGACTTTC. Its translation is CASSLGQSGANVLTF.